Detailed here is one T cell receptor beta chain. The antigen remains undetermined. This entry comes from a study of a mutant IDH1 vaccine in newly diagnosed glioma. In the study overall: The treated population exhibited a male proportion of about 62%, a female proportion of about 38%, and a mean age of approximately 42 years.

The repertoire was sequenced with immunoSEQ multiplex PCR; TCRdb's copy has only in-frame clones and lacks some. The repertoire holds approximately 79,000 clones, approximately 89% seen once, with 0.75% to 0.95% in the top ten. From germline, CDR1 is SEHNR and CDR2 FQNEAQ (reference sequence). V shed 5 bases and J 5 bases; nucleotides not matched to a gene: 6. The CDR3 covers 14 residues. Time point reported: week 23, last vaccination. The investigators gave 300 ug of mutant IDH1 20-mer peptide in each vaccine dose, together with topical imiquimod. Source: PBMCs, taken from a glioma patient whose treatment included an IDH1 peptide vaccine. This clonotype originated in a woman aged 45-59 years with glioma. V is TRBV7-9 and J is TRBJ2-7; TRBD2 matches at 10 bases. The CDR3 nucleotides read TGTGCCAGCAGCACCGGGACTAGCGTCCACGAGCAGTACTTC. This encodes CASSTGTSVHEQYF.